This note documents a single TCR beta chain sequence. The data were obtained in a study of identical twins. In TCRdb, the 5' RACE reads were re-called with MiXCR into one record per CDR3 protein. The sample has 500,000 or so distinct CDR3 sequences, less than 25% seen once; the top ten hold about 0.99%. These data also featured in a second study, about T cells expressing NK-cell markers.

The clonotype comes from a woman in her late teens or twenties in good health. Sequencing was performed on CD4+ T cells sorted from blood.

CDR3: CASREGEETQYF. CDR3 in DNA: TGTGCCAGCAGGGAGGGTGAGGAGACCCAGTACTTC. The chain links TRBV28 to TRBJ2-5; D is possibly TRBD2 (6 bases). V was clipped by 6 bases and J by 5 bases, with 10 bases between them. The CDR3 runs 12 residues. Germline V gives CDR1 MDHEN, CDR2 SYDVKM.